The TCR beta chain under discussion was sequenced for a study of shared clonotypes between healthy human individuals. The wider study: Samples came from a couple of female and three male donors aged 18 to 49.

Per the germline V gene, CDR1 is SGHRS and CDR2 is YFSETQ. Trimming took 4 bases from V and 2 from J, leaving 11 bases between them. CDR3 length: 14 amino acids. Positively selected for CCR7, the CD45RO-negative cells used as naive CD8 cells excluded terminally differentiated effector memory CD45RA+ cells. Concerning this clone itself: The antigen is not known.

Study findings and constraints: Shared clonotypes across all four donors exceeded non-shared ones in generation probability. Rarefaction showed that sequencing of sorted subsets was incomplete (despite large depth).

Only in-frame clones appear in the TCRdb table, and some are missing; sequencing was by immunoSEQ multiplex PCR. This table holds roughly 850,000 clones, 90% to 97% found once. This clonotype was sampled from a man younger than 40 in good health. The sequenced sample consisted of naive CD8+ T cells sorted from blood. The chain recombines TRBV5-1 with TRBJ2-3, with unresolved D. The chain's CDR3 is CASSPLEATDTQYF. CDR3 sequence (DNA): TGCGCCAGCAGCCCCTTAGAAGCCACAGATACGCAGTATTTT.